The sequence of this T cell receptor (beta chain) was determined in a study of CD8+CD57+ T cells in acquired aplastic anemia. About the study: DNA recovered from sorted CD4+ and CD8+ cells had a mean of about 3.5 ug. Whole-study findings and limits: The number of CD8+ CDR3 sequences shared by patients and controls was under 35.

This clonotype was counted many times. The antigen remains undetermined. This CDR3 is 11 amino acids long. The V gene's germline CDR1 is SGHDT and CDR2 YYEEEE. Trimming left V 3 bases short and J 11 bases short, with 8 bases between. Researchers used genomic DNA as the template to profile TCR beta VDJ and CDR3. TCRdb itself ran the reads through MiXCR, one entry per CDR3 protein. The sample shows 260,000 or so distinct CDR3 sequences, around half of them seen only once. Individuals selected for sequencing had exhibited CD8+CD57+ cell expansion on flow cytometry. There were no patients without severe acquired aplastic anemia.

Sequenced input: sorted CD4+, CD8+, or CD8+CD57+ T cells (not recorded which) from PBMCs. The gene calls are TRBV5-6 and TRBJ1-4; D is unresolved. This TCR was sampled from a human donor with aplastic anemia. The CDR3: CASSSGEKLFF. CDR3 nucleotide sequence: TGTGCCAGCAGCTCCGGGGAGAAACTGTTTTTT.